These 27 T cell receptor beta chains were sequenced from one sample in a study of blood T cells in healthy people across ages. Primers used in a second PCR of roughly 6 to 12 cycles were a sample-barcoded 5' primer and a J-beta primer mix. TCRdb itself ran the 5' RACE reads through MiXCR, one entry per CDR3 protein. The table includes about 600,000 distinct CDR3 sequences, roughly 43% detected once. Sequencing used blood. All receptors come from a man older than 75 in good health.

The gene calls are TRBV28 and TRBJ2-1; 11 nucleotides line up with TRBD1. V lost 8 bases to trimming and J lost 10 bases; unmatched junction nucleotides: 16. CDR1 and CDR2 from the germline V gene are MDHEN and SYDVKM. The CDR3 runs 16 residues. CDR3 DNA: TGTGCCAGCTACCCCCAGGGGGACAGGGGGACTCGGGAGCAGTTCTTC. It specifies CASYPQGDRGTREQFF.

The chain recombines TRBV29-1 with TRBJ1-1; D not certain. V was trimmed by 6 bases and J by 4 bases, leaving 12 bases between them. From germline, CDR1 is SQVTM and CDR2 ANQGSEA. CDR3 length equals 12 residues. CDR3 residues: CSVKSGGTEAFF. The CDR3 region has the DNA TGCAGCGTGAAAAGTGGAGGCACTGAAGCTTTCTTT. Full variable domain (rest looked up from reference TRBV29-1 and TRBJ1-1): SAVISQKPSRDICQRGTSLTIQCQVDSQVTMMFWYRQQPGQSLTLIATANQGSEATYESGFVIDKFPISRPNLTFSTLTVSNMSPEDSSIYLCSVKSGGTEAFFGQGTRLTVV.

This clonotype was detected a few times. The chain couples TRBV9 to TRBJ2-7, with 8 bases fitting TRBD1. The ends lost 4 bases at V and 3 bases at J; junction bases unmatched: 6. This CDR3 has 14 amino acids. Germline CDR1 SGDLS, CDR2 YYNGEE. The CDR3 DNA reads as TGTGCCAGCAGCTCCAGACAGGGGTACTACGAGCAGTACTTC. This gives the protein CASSSRQGYYEQYF.

This chain uses TRBV6-1 with TRBJ2-5, with 9 positions matching TRBD2. Matching the DNA end better, TRBJ2-7 makes the J call doubtful. Germline loops: CDR1 MNHNS, CDR2 SASEGT. This CDR3 spans 16 amino acids. The CDR3, as DNA: TGTGCCAGCAGTGACGCCCTACGTAGCGGGGGTCGCGAGCAGTACTTC. It codes for CASSDALRSGGREQYF.

The chain has TRBV2 and TRBJ2-1, with D maybe TRBD1 (6 bases). Trimming removed 3 bases from V and 6 bases from J, with 9 bases in between. CDR1 is SNHLY, CDR2 FYNNEI, per germline. This CDR3 spans 13 amino acids. CDR3 nucleotides: TGTGCCAGCAGTGACCGCAGGGGCAATGAGCAGTTCTTC. Translating gives CASSDRRGNEQFF.

The chain has TRBV7-2 and TRBJ2-7; D unresolved. With 0 bases removed from V and 3 bases from J, the gap between germline ends came to 12 bases. Per the germline V gene, CDR1 is SGHTA and CDR2 is FQGNSA. This CDR3 region has 15 residues. The CDR3 region is CASSLAGSRSYEQYF. The CDR3, as DNA: TGTGCCAGCAGCTTAGCGGGATCTCGAAGCTACGAGCAGTACTTC.

This clonotype was picked up a small number of times. The chain is built from TRBV27 and TRBJ1-4, with TRBD1 identical over 9 bases. Germline CDR1 and CDR2: MNHEY and SMNVEV (reference sequence). Unmatched junction bases numbered 12, after V lost 5 bases and J lost 5 bases. The CDR3 sequence is 17 residues long. The CDR3 loop is CASSLTGGIGPNEKLFF. The CDR3 nucleotides read TGTGCCAGCAGTCTGACAGGGGGAATTGGCCCAAATGAAAAACTGTTTTTT.

This sequence joins TRBV7-9 and TRBJ2-1, with 7 bases fitting TRBD1. The CDR3 has 16 residues. From germline, CDR1 is SEHNR and CDR2 FQNEAQ (reference sequence). V gave up 5 bases and J gave up 2 bases; unmatched junction bases: 9. The CDR3 DNA follows: TGTGCCAGCAGCCCTACAGGGGCTGAGACCTACAATGAGCAGTTCTTC. Residues: CASSPTGAETYNEQFF.

Details on this clonotype: Mismatch with germline at one junction end may stem from a read error. The CDR3 region is CASSLSKCTPGEQCF. CDR3 nucleotide sequence: TGTGCCAGCAGTTTATCGAAGTGTACTCCGGGGGAGCAGTGCTTC. The chain uses TRBV27 and TRBJ2-7, with a tentative D call TRBD2 (6 bases). The germline V gene encodes CDR1 MNHEY and CDR2 SMNVEV (reference sequence). The CDR3 covers 15 residues.

The table lists this clonotype with a few counts. The gene calls are TRBV27 and TRBJ1-2, with D tentatively TRBD1 (5 bases). V gave up 4 bases and J gave up 7 bases, with 22 bases separating them. Germline V gene sequence: CDR1 MNHEY, CDR2 SMNVEV (reference sequence). The CDR3 is 16 residues long. CDR3 sequence: CASSSLTTRGGGGYTF. The CDR3 DNA sequence: TGTGCCAGCAGTTCCCTCACGACGAGGGGCGGGGGTGGCTACACCTTC.

The J gene is TRBJ2-1, the V gene TRBV20-1; TRBD2 matches 8 bases. V shed 0 bases and J 7 bases; nucleotides not matched to a gene: 8. The CDR3 contains 15 residues. CDR1 is DFQATT, CDR2 SNEGSKA, per germline (reference sequence). This chain's CDR3 is CSARDSAGELNEQFF. The CDR3 region has the DNA TGCAGTGCTAGAGATTCAGCGGGAGAATTAAATGAGCAGTTCTTC.

The gene calls are TRBV6-5 and TRBJ2-2; maybe TRBD1 (5 bases). Germline CDR1 reads MNHEY; CDR2 reads SVGAGI. The CDR3 covers 16 residues. V was trimmed by 0 bases and J by 0 bases, leaving 8 bases between them. DNA of the CDR3: TGTGCCAGCAGTTACTCGGCAGGGTCGAACACCGGGGAGCTGTTTTTT. Its translation is CASSYSAGSNTGELFF.

The chain has TRBV29-1 and TRBJ1-3; possible D gene TRBD1, 6 bases. Trimming took 7 bases from V and 0 from J, leaving 16 bases between them. Germline lookup yields CDR1 SQVTM and CDR2 ANQGSEA. This CDR3 contains 15 residues. In DNA form, the CDR3 reads TGCAGCGCCGGGGAGGGGGGCCTCTCTGGAAACACCATATATTTT. The encoded protein is CSAGEGGLSGNTIYF.

This clonotype was observed at least ten times. The chain has TRBV7-2 and TRBJ2-3; 8 bases fit TRBD2. This CDR3 has 16 residues. Germline CDR1 is SGHTA and CDR2 is FQGNSA. V shed 7 bases and J 4 bases; nucleotides not matched to a gene: 13. In DNA form, the CDR3 reads TGTGCCAGCATCCAGAGGGGGAGCGGGAGAGCAGATACGCAGTATTTT. The encoded protein is CASIQRGSGRADTQYF.

CDR3 in amino acids: CASSLGVGGHTDTQYF. The CDR3 bases are TGCGCCAGCAGCCTTGGTGTGGGAGGGCATACAGATACGCAGTATTTT. The V and J genes are TRBV4-1 and TRBJ2-3, with 7 bases identical to TRBD2. The germline V gene has CDR1 MGHRA and CDR2 YSYEKL. V trimming: 4 bases; J trimming: 3 bases; junction bases outside the gene matches: 10. The CDR3 loop spans 16 amino acids.

V gene TRBV2 combines with J gene TRBJ2-4, with D perhaps TRBD2 (6 bases). The germline V gene has CDR1 SNHLY and CDR2 FYNNEI. The CDR3 covers 17 residues. V lost 8 bases, J lost 0 bases, and 20 bases lay in between. CDR3 protein: CASHPGLKLQAKNIQYF. The CDR3 DNA reads TGTGCCAGCCACCCGGGACTGAAACTGCAAGCCAAAAACATTCAGTACTTC.

In the case of this clonotype: This may stem from a read error, because a much larger clone lies one nucleotide away. The chain links TRBV6-6 to TRBJ2-1, with 11 nucleotides matching TRBD2. The germline CDR1 and CDR2 sequences are MNHNY and SVGAGI (reference sequence). The CDR3 contains 16 residues. V trimming: 4 bases; J trimming: 7 bases; junction bases outside the gene matches: 9. CDR3 amino acids: CASSCVSGRGSNEQFF. The CDR3 nucleotides are TGTGCCAGCAGTTGCGTTAGCGGGAGGGGCAGTAATGAGCAGTTCTTC.

This clonotype occurred a few times. This chain connects TRBV29-1 to TRBJ1-1, with a weak D call TRBD1 (5 bases). The CDR3 totals 14 residues. Germline lookup yields CDR1 SQVTM and CDR2 ANQGSEA. V dropped 8 bases and J dropped 6 bases, with 22 bases sitting between them. The CDR3 protein is CSSGGLGLYSEAFF. The CDR3 nucleotides are TGCAGCTCGGGGGGTCTGGGGTTATATTCTGAAGCTTTCTTT.

The chain is built from TRBV29-1 and TRBJ2-7, with D perhaps TRBD1 or TRBD2 (6 bases each). Germline V gene data show CDR1 as SQVTM and CDR2 as ANQGSEA. The CDR3 covers 13 residues. V gave up 7 bases and J gave up 7 bases, with 20 bases separating them. The CDR3 loop reads CSGKKGGHNEQYF. The CDR3 bases are TGCAGCGGGAAAAAGGGGGGCCACAATGAGCAGTACTTC.

Only a few counts were recorded for this clonotype. The rearrangement uses TRBV4-2 and TRBJ2-1; 11 bases match TRBD1. Germline-derived CDR1 and CDR2 are LGHNA and YNFKEQ. The CDR3 spans 15 residues. V lost 7 bases, J lost 8 bases, and 10 bases stayed unmatched. The CDR3 DNA follows: TGTGCCAGCACACAGGGGGACAGGGGGGTGTATGAGCAGTTCTTC. Protein: CASTQGDRGVYEQFF.

This clonotype came up many times. The chain uses TRBV6-5 and TRBJ2-3; no clear D gene. The CDR3 has 13 amino acids. The V gene lost 2 bases and the J gene lost 2 bases, with 5 bases spanning the gap. Germline CDR1 reads MNHEY; CDR2 reads SVGAGI. As DNA, the CDR3 is TGTGCCAGCAGTTACGGCTACACAGATACGCAGTATTTT. Residues: CASSYGYTDTQYF.

This clonotype came up many times. CDR3 in DNA: TGTGCCAGCAGTCCGACGAGTTTGGCAGATACGCAGTATTTT. Its protein is CASSPTSLADTQYF. V usage is TRBV6-6 and J usage is TRBJ2-3; no clear D. Looked up from germline, CDR1 is MNHNY and CDR2 is SVGAGI (reference sequence). Trimming pared 5 bases from V and 4 bases from J, leaving 13 bases between. There are 14 residues in the CDR3.

J is TRBJ2-1 and V is TRBV9; TRBD2 is a possible D gene (6 bases). CDR1 is SGDLS and CDR2 is YYNGEE in the germline V gene. V dropped 3 bases and J dropped 6 bases, with 16 bases sitting between them. The CDR3 sequence is 15 residues long. In nucleotides, the CDR3 is TGTGCCAGCAGCGCCCCCCGGGCAGCGGGCAATGAGCAGTTCTTC. Protein: CASSAPRAAGNEQFF.

A few counts support this clonotype. In nucleotides, the CDR3 is TGTGCCAGCAGTGACGAAGGAAGAGATACGCAGTATTTT. As protein: CASSDEGRDTQYF. The V gene is TRBV2, the J gene TRBJ2-3, with D unresolved. The CDR3 is made up of 13 amino acids. Germline CDR1 reads SNHLY; CDR2 reads FYNNEI. Trimming pared 3 bases from V and 5 bases from J, leaving 9 bases between. Full variable domain (rest looked up from reference TRBV2 and TRBJ2-3): EPEVTQTPSHQVTQMGQEVILRCVPISNHLYFYWYRQILGQKVEFLVSFYNNEISEKSEIFDDQFSVERPDGSNFTLKIRSTKLEDSAMYFCASSDEGRDTQYFGPGTRLTVL.

This clonotype was seen more than once but under ten times. The chain couples TRBV7-3 to TRBJ2-7, with TRBD2 matching over 14 bases. After removal of 5 bases from V and 10 bases from J, the junction contained 7 bases not matched to a gene. The CDR3 extends over 14 amino acids. The germline V gene encodes CDR1 SGHTA and CDR2 FQGTGA. CDR3 sequence: CASSPTGTSGSQYF. As DNA, the CDR3 is TGTGCCAGCAGCCCAACCGGGACTAGCGGGAGTCAGTACTTC.

J is TRBJ2-7 and V is TRBV6-5; 13 nucleotides match TRBD2. The CDR3 contains 16 residues. V lost 0 bases to trimming and J lost 7 bases; unmatched junction nucleotides: 6. CDR1 is MNHEY and CDR2 is SVGAGI in the germline V gene. The CDR3 DNA sequence: TGTGCCAGCAGTTACTCCCTACTAGCGGGGGGGGCGGAGCAGTACTTC. This encodes CASSYSLLAGGAEQYF.

The genes are TRBV7-9 and TRBJ2-7; 8 positions agree with TRBD1. Germline V gene lookup returns CDR1 SEHNR and CDR2 FQNEAQ (reference sequence). With V trimmed by 5 bases and J by 3 bases, 18 bases remained unmatched. The CDR3 sequence is 18 residues long. The CDR3 protein is CASSHRPRDRNFGYEQYF. Written as DNA, the CDR3 is TGTGCCAGCAGCCACCGACCTCGGGACAGGAACTTCGGCTACGAGCAGTACTTC.